This TCR beta chain emerged from a study of identical twins. TCRdb re-called the 5' RACE reads with MiXCR, one entry per CDR3 protein. The sample contains approximately 250,000 distinct CDR3 sequences, 5% to 7% of which appear only once. This CDR3 has 19 amino acids. J was trimmed by 1 base and V by 1 base; bases with no gene match: 12. CDR1 is LGHNA, CDR2 YSLEER, per germline. These data are also associated with another study on T cells expressing NK-cell markers.

The chain couples TRBV4-3 to TRBJ2-1, with 8 bases identical to TRBD2. The material sequenced was CD8+ T cells sorted from blood. This clonotype was sampled from a woman under 30 in good health. The CDR3 sequence is CASSQVSSGPEGSYNEQFF. In nucleotides, the CDR3 is TGCGCCAGCAGCCAAGTCTCTAGCGGGCCCGAGGGGTCCTACAATGAGCAGTTCTTC.